Below, 5 T cell receptor beta chains from the same sample are listed, as sequenced in a study of blood T cells in healthy people across ages. Combining a sample-barcoded 5' primer with a J-beta primer mix, a second PCR ran for about 7 to 11 cycles. TCRdb reprocessed the 5' RACE reads with MiXCR, giving one entry per CDR3 protein. Found here are around 1,500,000 distinct CDR3 sequences, approximately 38% of them singletons; the top ten hold 7.9%. The specimen sequenced was blood. The receptor set was obtained from a woman aged 18-29 years in good health.

The chain couples TRBV4-1 to TRBJ2-1; 7 nucleotides align to TRBD2. The CDR3 length is 16 residues. The ends lost 0 bases at V and 6 bases at J; junction bases unmatched: 8. In germline, CDR1 is MGHRA, CDR2 YSYEKL. The CDR3 here is CASSQEAGVRVNEQFF. The CDR3 DNA sequence: TGCGCCAGCAGCCAAGAGGCGGGAGTTAGGGTCAATGAGCAGTTCTTC.

This chain links TRBV14 with TRBJ1-4; D possibly corresponds to TRBD1 (6 bases). The germline V gene has CDR1 SGHDN and CDR2 FVKESK. The CDR3 spans 14 residues. V lost 4 bases to trimming and J lost 8 bases, with 14 bases between them. The CDR3 region has the DNA TGTGCCAGCAGCCCAAGGGGGTTCAGCGAAAAACTGTTTTTT. Protein product: CASSPRGFSEKLFF.

The chain couples TRBV5-1 to TRBJ1-1; D unclear. This CDR3 has 15 amino acids. Germline V gives CDR1 SGHRS, CDR2 YFSETQ. Trimming removed 0 bases at V and 4 bases at J, with 13 bases between. The CDR3, as DNA: TGCGCCAGCAGCTTGGCCACGGGCTTCGGCACTGAAGCTTTCTTT. Translated, it gives CASSLATGFGTEAFF.

To note about this clonotype: The junction departs from germline at one end; a sequencing error may be responsible. The chain combines TRBV20-1 with TRBJ2-1; 7 bases agree with TRBD2. The length of the CDR3 is 14 residues. Germline CDR1 is DFQATT and CDR2 is SNEGSKA (reference sequence). The CDR3 loop reads CSAGSREVYNGQFF. The CDR3 DNA follows: TGCAGTGCTGGGAGCCGGGAGGTTTACAATGGGCAGTTCTTC.

J is TRBJ2-1 and V is TRBV27; 8 nucleotides line up with TRBD1. The germline V gene encodes CDR1 MNHEY and CDR2 SMNVEV (reference sequence). J gave up 7 bases and V 5 bases, and 19 bases lay outside the gene matches. The CDR3 runs 18 residues. CDR3 sequence reads: CASSHRPGGLSSLNEQFF. CDR3 bases: TGTGCCAGCAGTCACCGACCAGGGGGCCTCAGTTCCTTAAATGAGCAGTTCTTC.